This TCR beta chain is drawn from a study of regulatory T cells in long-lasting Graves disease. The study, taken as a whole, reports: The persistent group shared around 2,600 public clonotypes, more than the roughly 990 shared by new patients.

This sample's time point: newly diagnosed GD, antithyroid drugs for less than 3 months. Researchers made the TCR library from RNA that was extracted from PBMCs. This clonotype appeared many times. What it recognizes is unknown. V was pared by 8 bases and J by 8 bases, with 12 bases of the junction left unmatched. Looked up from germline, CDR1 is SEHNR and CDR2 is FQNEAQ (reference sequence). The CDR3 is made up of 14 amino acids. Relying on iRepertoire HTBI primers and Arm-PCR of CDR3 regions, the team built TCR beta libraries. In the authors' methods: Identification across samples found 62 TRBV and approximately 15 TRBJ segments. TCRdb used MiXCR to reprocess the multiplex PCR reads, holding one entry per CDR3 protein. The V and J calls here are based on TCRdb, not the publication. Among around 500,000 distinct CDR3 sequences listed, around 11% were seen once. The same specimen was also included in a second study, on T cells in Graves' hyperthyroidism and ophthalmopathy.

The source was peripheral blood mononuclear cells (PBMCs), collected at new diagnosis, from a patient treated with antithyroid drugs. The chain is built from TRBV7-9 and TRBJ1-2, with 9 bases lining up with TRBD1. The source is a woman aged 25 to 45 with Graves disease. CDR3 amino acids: CASGDPNRGLGYTF. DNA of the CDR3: TGTGCCAGCGGGGACCCCAACAGGGGGCTCGGCTACACCTTC.